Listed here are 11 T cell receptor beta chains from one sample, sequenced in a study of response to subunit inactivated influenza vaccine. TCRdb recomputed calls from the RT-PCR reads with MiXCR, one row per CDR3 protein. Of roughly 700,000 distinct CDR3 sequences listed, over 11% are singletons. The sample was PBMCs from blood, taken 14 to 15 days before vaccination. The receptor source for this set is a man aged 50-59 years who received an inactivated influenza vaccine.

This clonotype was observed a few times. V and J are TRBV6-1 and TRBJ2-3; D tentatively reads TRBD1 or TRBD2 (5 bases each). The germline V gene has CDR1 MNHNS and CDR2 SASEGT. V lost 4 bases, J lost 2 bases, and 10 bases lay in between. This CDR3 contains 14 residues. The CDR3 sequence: CASSAGTYTDTQYF. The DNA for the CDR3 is TGTGCCAGCAGTGCCGGGACCTACACAGATACGCAGTATTTT.

The CDR3 protein is CSAPTRNNEQFF. CDR3 bases: TGCAGTGCACCTACTCGGAACAATGAGCAGTTCTTC. The J gene is TRBJ2-1, the V gene TRBV20-1; D is unresolved. Trimming cost V 6 bases and J 5 bases, with 11 bases left between them. CDR1 and CDR2 (germline): DFQATT, SNEGSKA (reference sequence). CDR3 length: 12 residues.

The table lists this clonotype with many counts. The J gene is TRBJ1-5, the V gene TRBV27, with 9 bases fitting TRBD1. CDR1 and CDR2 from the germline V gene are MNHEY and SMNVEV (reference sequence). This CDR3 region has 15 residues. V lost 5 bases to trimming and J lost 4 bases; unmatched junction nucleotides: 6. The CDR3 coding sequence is TGTGCCAGCAGTCCCGGACAGGGGATTAATCAGCCCCAGCATTTT. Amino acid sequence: CASSPGQGINQPQHF.

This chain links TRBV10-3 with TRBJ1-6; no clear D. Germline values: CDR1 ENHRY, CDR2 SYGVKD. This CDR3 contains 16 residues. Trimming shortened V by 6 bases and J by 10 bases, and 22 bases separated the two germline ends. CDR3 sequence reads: CAIRAQGRSGVSPLHF. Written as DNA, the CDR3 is TGTGCCATCAGAGCCCAAGGACGGTCGGGCGTATCACCCCTCCACTTT.

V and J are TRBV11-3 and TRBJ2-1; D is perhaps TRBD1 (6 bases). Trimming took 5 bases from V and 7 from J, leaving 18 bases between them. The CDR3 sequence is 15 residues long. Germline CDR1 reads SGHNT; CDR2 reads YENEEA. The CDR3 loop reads CASSPGTNRGNEQFF. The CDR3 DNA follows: TGTGCCAGCAGCCCCGGGACAAATCGCGGGAATGAGCAGTTCTTC.

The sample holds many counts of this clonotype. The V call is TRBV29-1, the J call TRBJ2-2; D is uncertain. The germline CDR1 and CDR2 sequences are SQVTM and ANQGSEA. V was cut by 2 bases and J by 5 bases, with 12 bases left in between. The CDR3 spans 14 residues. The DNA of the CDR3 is TGCAGCGTTGAAAAGTCTCGGCAGACCGGGGAGCTGTTTTTT. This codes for CSVEKSRQTGELFF.

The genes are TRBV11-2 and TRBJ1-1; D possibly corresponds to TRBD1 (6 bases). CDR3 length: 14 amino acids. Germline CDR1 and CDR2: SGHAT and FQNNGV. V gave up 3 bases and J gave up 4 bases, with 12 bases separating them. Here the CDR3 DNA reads TGTGCCAGCAGCTTCACAGGGTATGGCACTGAAGCTTTCTTT. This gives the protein CASSFTGYGTEAFF. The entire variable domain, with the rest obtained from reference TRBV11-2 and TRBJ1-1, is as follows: EAGVAQSPRYKIIEKRQSVAFWCNPISGHATLYWYQQILGQGPKLLIQFQNNGVVDDSQLPKDRFSAERLKGVDSTLKIQPAKLEDSAVYLCASSFTGYGTEAFFGQGTRLTVV.

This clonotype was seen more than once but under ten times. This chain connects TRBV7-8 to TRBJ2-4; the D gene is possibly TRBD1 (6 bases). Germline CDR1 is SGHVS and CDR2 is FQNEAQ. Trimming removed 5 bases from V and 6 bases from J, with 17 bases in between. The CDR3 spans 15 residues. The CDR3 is CASSPFLQGSNIQYF. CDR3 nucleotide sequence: TGTGCCAGCAGCCCATTCCTACAGGGTTCAAACATTCAGTACTTC.

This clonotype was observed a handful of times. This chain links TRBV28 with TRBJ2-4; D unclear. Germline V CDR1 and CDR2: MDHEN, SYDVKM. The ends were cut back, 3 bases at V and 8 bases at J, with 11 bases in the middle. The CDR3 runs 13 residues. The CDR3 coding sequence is TGTGCCAGCAGTTTGTCCAACCGTGACATTCAGTACTTC. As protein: CASSLSNRDIQYF. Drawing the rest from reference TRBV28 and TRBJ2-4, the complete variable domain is DVKVTQSSRYLVKRTGEKVFLECVQDMDHENMFWYRQDPGLGLRLIYFSYDVKMKEKGDIPEGYSVSREKKERFSLILESASTNQTSMYLCASSLSNRDIQYFGAGTRLSVL.

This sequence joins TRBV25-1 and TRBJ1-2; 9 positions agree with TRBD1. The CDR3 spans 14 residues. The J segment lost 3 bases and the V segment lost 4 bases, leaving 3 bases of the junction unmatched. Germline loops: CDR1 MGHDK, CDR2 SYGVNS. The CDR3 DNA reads TGTGCCAGCAGTGCCGGGACAGGGTACTATGGCTACACCTTC. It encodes CASSAGTGYYGYTF.

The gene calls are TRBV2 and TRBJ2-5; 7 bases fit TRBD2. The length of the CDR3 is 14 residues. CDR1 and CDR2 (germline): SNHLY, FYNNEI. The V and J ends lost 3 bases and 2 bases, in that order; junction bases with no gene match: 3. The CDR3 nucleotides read TGTGCCAGCAGTGATAGGGGACTACAAGAGACCCAGTACTTC. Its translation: CASSDRGLQETQYF.